Detailed here is one T cell receptor beta chain. The sample belongs to a study of shared T cell receptors in the human thymus. CDR1 MNHNS and CDR2 SASEGT come from the germline V gene. V dropped 6 bases and J dropped 1; count of bases not matched to a gene: 6. The CDR3 runs to 15 residues. TCRdb keeps only in-frame clones here, not all; method: immunoSEQ multiplex PCR. Of hundreds of thousands of clones listed, 75% to 80% are singletons. The same sample was also used in a study of human thymus T cells. As reported in that work: Thymus specimens were resections from corrective heart surgery. Related work found strong thymic repertoire overlap between unrelated individuals.

Sequenced: thymocytes. This TCR was recovered from a boy in the first two years of life with a congenital heart defect. The genes are TRBV6-1 and TRBJ1-3; 7 nucleotides match TRBD1. For the CDR3, the DNA is TGTGCCAGCAGAGACAGGGCTCTATCTGGAAACACCATATATTTT. Amino acids: CASRDRALSGNTIYF.